This T cell receptor beta chain was identified in a study of T cells in Graves' hyperthyroidism and ophthalmopathy. The overall study: Upon initial diagnosis and before any treatment, peripheral blood was collected. Overall study results and limits: Most thyroid clonotypes expanded above 0.001 were also detected in blood.

Trimming took off 4 bases at V and 4 bases at J, with 13 bases between the two ends. The germline V gene has CDR1 SGHRS and CDR2 YFSETQ. The CDR3 sequence is 14 residues long. This clonotype was observed at least ten times. Its target is not known. Regions amplified from RNA transcripts were the TCR beta CDR3 regions. HTBI primers were the set used in a first-round RT-PCR of the TCR CDR3. In TCRdb, the multiplex PCR reads were re-called with MiXCR into one record per CDR3 protein. The data contain 700,000 or so distinct CDR3 sequences, 15% to 20% of them singletons. Sequencing was carried out using blood. The chain recombines TRBV5-1 with TRBJ2-3, with a possible D match to TRBD2 (5 bases). The sequence was obtained from a man younger than 30 with Graves' hyperthyroidism. CDR3 nucleotides: TGCGCCAGCAGCCCGGGGATAGGCTCAGATACGCAGTATTTT. It codes for CASSPGIGSDTQYF.